Below, 27 T cell receptor beta chains from the same sample are listed, as sequenced in a study of CXCR3-negative and CXCR3-positive naive CD8 T cells. Study-wide findings and caveats: Naive CXCR3-positive cells had TRB CDR3s more hydrophobic than those of CXCR3-negative naive cells.

The antigens these receptors bind are not known. All TRB cDNA libraries came from 5' RACE performed with UMI labels. Reanalyzing the 5' RACE reads, TCRdb keeps one entry per CDR3 protein, without DNA. Here the sample table reports some 100,000 distinct CDR3 sequences. The specimen sequenced was naive CXCR3+ CD8+ T cells from blood. This sample's subset: CD45RO-CCR7+CD27+CD95- naive CD8+ T cells expressing CXCR3 (TNR3+). Source of these receptors: a human donor in good health. Some clones in this sample may be carry-over from other donors' samples.

This chain joins TRBV12-2 and TRBJ2-7; with no DNA, the TCRdb D assignment of TRBD2 cannot be verified. TRBV12-2 is annotated as a pseudogene. This CDR3 is 23 amino acids long. The chain's CDR3 is CASRPSSGTSGKLGEGWTYEQYF.

The V gene is TRBV9, the J gene TRBJ2-1. The CDR3 totals 15 residues. CDR1 and CDR2 from the germline V gene are SGDLS and YYNGEE. The CDR3 loop is CASSSAGAPNNEQFF.

The V call is TRBV6-2 or TRBV6-3, the J call TRBJ1-1. The CDR3 has 11 amino acids. The germline gives CDR1 MNHEY, CDR2 SVGEGT. The chain's CDR3 is CASRRWLEAFF.

The chain carries TRBV20-1 and TRBJ2-5; as DNA is missing, the TRBD2 call by TCRdb cannot be tested. The CDR3 spans 16 residues. The germline gives CDR1 DFQATT, CDR2 SNEGSKA (reference sequence). The CDR3 sequence: CSATQLAITMKETQYF.

The chain has TRBV4-3 and TRBJ2-7. Germline CDR1 is LGHNA and CDR2 is YSLEER. CDR3 length equals 14 residues. CDR3 sequence reads: CASSQLLGSYEQYF.

The V call is TRBV7-9, the J call TRBJ2-1; TCRdb outputs TRBD2, but without DNA this stays unchecked. The CDR3 is 15 amino acids. Looked up from germline, CDR1 is SEHNR and CDR2 is FQNEAQ (reference sequence). Here the CDR3 reads CASSLDLAGAAEQFF.

V is TRBV6-6 and J is TRBJ2-5; TCRdb reports TRBD1, a call that lacks DNA to check it against. Germline V gene sequence: CDR1 MNHNY, CDR2 SVGAGI (reference sequence). This CDR3 spans 15 amino acids. CDR3: CASSYSNWGGETQYF.

The chain has TRBV20-1 and TRBJ2-1; TCRdb returns TRBD1, unconfirmable since there is no DNA. The CDR3 loop spans 16 amino acids. Looked up from germline, CDR1 is DFQATT and CDR2 is SNEGSKA (reference sequence). The CDR3 is CSASGQGSYLNNEQFF.

V gene TRBV4-2 combines with J gene TRBJ2-7; TCRdb selects TRBD2, and the lack of DNA leaves this call unchecked. CDR3 length equals 15 residues. CDR1 and CDR2 (germline): LGHNA, YNFKEQ. The CDR3 loop reads CASSQEFREGNEQYF.

The chain couples TRBV2 to TRBJ2-4; no DNA is available, so the TRBD1 call from TCRdb remains unchecked. The CDR3 contains 15 residues. Germline CDR1 is SNHLY and CDR2 is FYNNEI. The CDR3 here is CASSDPQGYIDIQYF.

This chain connects TRBV4-3 to TRBJ2-5. CDR3 length: 14 amino acids. Per germline, CDR1 LGHNA and CDR2 YSLEER. CDR3 sequence: CASSQERIGETQYF.

The chain is built from TRBV7-6 and TRBJ2-3; without DNA, the TCRdb call of TRBD2 cannot be checked. The CDR3 is 18 residues long. The germline gives CDR1 SGHVS, CDR2 FNYEAQ. The chain's CDR3 is CASVLSSVTLTSTDTQYF.

The V gene is TRBV27, the J gene TRBJ2-7; TCRdb indicates TRBD1, and absent DNA this call remains unverified. The CDR3 spans 15 residues. Germline V gene lookup returns CDR1 MNHEY and CDR2 SMNVEV (reference sequence). The CDR3 here is CASSWGGQGAYEQYF.

The chain employs TRBV7-6 and TRBJ2-3; TCRdb selects TRBD1, and the lack of DNA leaves this call unchecked. The CDR3 has 16 residues. The germline V gene has CDR1 SGHVS and CDR2 FNYEAQ. The CDR3 sequence is CASSEPGQGLGDTQYF.

The chain carries TRBV6-5 and TRBJ1-1; TCRdb proposes TRBD1, but this gene call is untestable without DNA. The germline V gene encodes CDR1 MNHEY and CDR2 SVGAGI. The CDR3 is made up of 14 amino acids. This CDR3 is CASSFQGGDTEAFF.

V gene TRBV5-1 combines with J gene TRBJ2-3. Germline CDR1 is SGHRS and CDR2 is YFSETQ. The length of the CDR3 is 15 residues. The CDR3 protein is CASSLLFSTTDTQYF.

V usage is TRBV29-1 and J usage is TRBJ2-1; the D call from TCRdb, TRBD1, cannot be confirmed without DNA. Germline CDR1 SQVTM, CDR2 ANQGSEA. This CDR3 contains 14 residues. The CDR3: CSADGGRSVNEQFF.

J is TRBJ2-2 and V is TRBV7-8; there is no DNA to check the TCRdb D call of TRBD1. The CDR3 is 15 amino acids. Per germline, CDR1 SGHVS and CDR2 FQNEAQ. The CDR3 loop is CASSSKQQGLGELFF.

The chain has TRBV12-3 or TRBV12-4 and TRBJ2-1; TCRdb picks TRBD1, but there is no DNA to check that call. The CDR3 is 14 residues long. This CDR3 reads CASNQQGAYNEQFF.

The V gene is TRBV12-3 or TRBV12-4, the J gene TRBJ2-7; TCRdb reports TRBD2, a call that lacks DNA to check it against. CDR3 length: 17 amino acids. The CDR3 protein is CASSFLLLAGVGSEQYF.

J is TRBJ2-1 and V is TRBV13; TCRdb selects TRBD2, and the lack of DNA leaves this call unchecked. The CDR3 is made up of 16 amino acids. CDR1 is PRHDT, CDR2 FYEKMQ, per germline (reference sequence). CDR3: CASSLGLAGGLFEQFF.

V is TRBV7-6 and J is TRBJ2-1. Germline CDR1 SGHVS, CDR2 FNYEAQ. The CDR3 is 13 residues long. The CDR3: CASSLAVGNEQFF. Filled out from reference TRBV7-6 and TRBJ2-1, the complete variable domain reads GAGVSQSPRYKVTKRGQDVALRCDPISGHVSLYWYRQALGQGPEFLTYFNYEAQQDKSGLPNDRFSAERPEGSISTLTIQRTEQRDSAMYRCASSLAVGNEQFFGPGTRLTVL.

The rearrangement uses TRBV6-4 and TRBJ2-6; TCRdb returns TRBD1, unconfirmable since there is no DNA. Looked up from germline, CDR1 is MRHNA and CDR2 is SNTAGT. This CDR3 spans 16 amino acids. CDR3 amino acids: CASSDSGGDGANVLTF.

V usage is TRBV15 and J usage is TRBJ2-3; no DNA is available, so the TRBD1 call from TCRdb remains unchecked. This CDR3 is 17 amino acids long. Germline loops: CDR1 LNHNV, CDR2 YYDKDF (reference sequence). CDR3 loop: CATSRDLSQDPTDTQYF.

The chain employs TRBV21-1 and TRBJ2-1; TCRdb returns TRBD2, unconfirmable since there is no DNA. TRBV21-1 is a known pseudogene. The CDR3 loop spans 12 amino acids. The CDR3 here is CASSQGTSRQFF.

This chain links TRBV12-3 or TRBV12-4 with TRBJ2-1; TCRdb selects TRBD2, and the lack of DNA leaves this call unchecked. The CDR3 loop spans 12 amino acids. This chain's CDR3 is CASSHDGWGKFF.

The CDR3 here is CSARPAGITNRGEQYF. This chain links TRBV20-1 with TRBJ2-7; TCRdb proposes TRBD1, but this gene call is untestable without DNA. This CDR3 has 16 amino acids. Germline values: CDR1 DFQATT, CDR2 SNEGSKA (reference sequence).